The entry that follows covers one T cell receptor (beta chain) sequence. Germline V gene sequence: CDR1 SGHDT, CDR2 YYEEEE. The trim removed 0 bases at V and 3 bases at J, leaving 0 bases unmatched. This CDR3 contains 14 residues. The data are from a study of blood T cell repertoires in COVID-19. The wider study: From the United States, Italy and Spain came samples of acute and convalescent COVID-19. From T cells, B-cell-depleted T cells, or PBMCs came the material, which was cDNA or gDNA.

Per the study methods: Reference gene primer amplification gave nucleated cell count estimates. Clones were sequenced by immunoSEQ multiplex PCR, and TCRdb holds only the in-frame ones, with some missing. For V, J and clone size, that table is used; D and trimming come from the DNA. The repertoire holds roughly 70,000 clones, with 90% as singletons. This rearrangement joins TRBV5-6 to TRBJ2-7, with 10 positions matching TRBD1. Sequencing was carried out using peripheral blood. This receptor was taken from a man aged 45-60 years with acute or convalescent COVID-19. For the CDR3, the DNA is TGTGCCAGCAGCTTGGGGACAGGGGGCTACGAGCAGTACGTC. Translation: CASSLGTGGYEQYV.